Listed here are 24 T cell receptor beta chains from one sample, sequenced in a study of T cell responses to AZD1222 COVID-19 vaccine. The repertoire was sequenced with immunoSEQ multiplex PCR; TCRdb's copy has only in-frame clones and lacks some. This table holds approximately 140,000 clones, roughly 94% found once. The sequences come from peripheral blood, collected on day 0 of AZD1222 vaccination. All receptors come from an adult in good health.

This CDR3 is CASSPGRGTTTNEKLFF. CDR3 nucleotide sequence: TGTGCCAGCAGCCCCGGACGGGGCACAACAACTAATGAAAAACTGTTTTTT. The chain couples TRBV11-2 to TRBJ1-4, with D possibly matching TRBD1 (5 bases). CDR1 is SGHAT and CDR2 is FQNNGV in the germline V gene. V gave up 5 bases and J gave up 0 bases, with 16 bases separating them. The CDR3 consists of 17 residues.

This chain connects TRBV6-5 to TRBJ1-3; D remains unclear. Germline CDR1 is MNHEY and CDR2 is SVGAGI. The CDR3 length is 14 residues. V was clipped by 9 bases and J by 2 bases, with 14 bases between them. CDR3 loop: CASSLGEPGNTIYF. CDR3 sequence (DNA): TGTGCCAGTTCCCTGGGAGAACCTGGAAACACCATATATTTT.

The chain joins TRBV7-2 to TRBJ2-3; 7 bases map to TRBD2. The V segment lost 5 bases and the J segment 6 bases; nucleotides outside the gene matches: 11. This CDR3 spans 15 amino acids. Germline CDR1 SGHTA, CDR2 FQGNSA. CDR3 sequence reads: CASSPRASGTDTQYF. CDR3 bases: TGTGCCAGCAGCCCTCGGGCTAGCGGTACCGATACGCAGTATTTT.

The CDR3 sequence: CASSEFGTNYNSPLHF. The CDR3 coding sequence is TGCGCCAGCAGTGAGTTCGGGACAAATTATAATTCACCCCTCCACTTT. The V call is TRBV10-2, the J call TRBJ1-6; tentative D call: TRBD1 (6 bases). Germline CDR1 WSHSY, CDR2 SAAADI. V dropped 1 base and J dropped 4 bases, with 11 bases sitting between them. The CDR3 runs 16 residues.

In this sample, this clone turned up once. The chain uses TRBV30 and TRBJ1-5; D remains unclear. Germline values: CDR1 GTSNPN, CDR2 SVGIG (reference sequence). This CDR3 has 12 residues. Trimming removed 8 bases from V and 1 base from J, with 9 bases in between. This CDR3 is CALRRSNQPQHF. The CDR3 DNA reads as TGTGCCCTTCGGAGGAGCAATCAGCCCCAGCATTTT.

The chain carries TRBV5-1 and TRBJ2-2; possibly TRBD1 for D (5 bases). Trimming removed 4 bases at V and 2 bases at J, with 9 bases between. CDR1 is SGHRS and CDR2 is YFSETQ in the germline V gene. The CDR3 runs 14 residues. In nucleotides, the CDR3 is TGCGCCAGCAGCATAACAGGAAACACCGGGGAGCTGTTTTTT. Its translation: CASSITGNTGELFF. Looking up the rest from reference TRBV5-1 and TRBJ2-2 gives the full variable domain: KAGVTQTPRYLIKTRGQQVTLSCSPISGHRSVSWYQQTPGQGLQFLFEYFSETQRNKGNFPGRFSGRQFSNSRSEMNVSTLELGDSALYLCASSITGNTGELFFGEGSRLTVL.

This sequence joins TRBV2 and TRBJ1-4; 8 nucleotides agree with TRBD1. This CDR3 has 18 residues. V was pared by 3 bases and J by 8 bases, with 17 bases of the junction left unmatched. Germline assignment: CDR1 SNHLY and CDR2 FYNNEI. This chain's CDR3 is CASSDPQGAPIVWEKLFF. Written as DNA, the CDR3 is TGTGCCAGCAGTGATCCCCAGGGGGCGCCGATAGTGTGGGAAAAACTGTTTTTT.

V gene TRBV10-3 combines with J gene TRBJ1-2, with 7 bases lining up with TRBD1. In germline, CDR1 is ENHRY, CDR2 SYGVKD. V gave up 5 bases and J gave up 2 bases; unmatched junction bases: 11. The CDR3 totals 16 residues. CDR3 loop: CAISNSDRAVNYGYTF. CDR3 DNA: TGTGCCATCAGTAATTCCGACAGGGCAGTAAACTATGGCTACACCTTC.

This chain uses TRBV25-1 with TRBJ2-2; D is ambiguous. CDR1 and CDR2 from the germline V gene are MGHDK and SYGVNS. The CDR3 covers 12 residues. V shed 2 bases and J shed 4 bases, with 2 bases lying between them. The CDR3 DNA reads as TGTGCCAGCAGTGAAATCACCGGGGAGCTGTTTTTT. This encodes CASSEITGELFF.

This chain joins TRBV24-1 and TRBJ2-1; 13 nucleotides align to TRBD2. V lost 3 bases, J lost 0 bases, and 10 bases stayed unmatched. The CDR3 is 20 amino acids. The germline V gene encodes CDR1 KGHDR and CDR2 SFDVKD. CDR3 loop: CATSDLKTSGRLSSYNEQFF. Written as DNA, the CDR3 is TGTGCCACCAGTGATCTAAAGACTAGCGGGAGGCTTAGCTCCTACAATGAGCAGTTCTTC.

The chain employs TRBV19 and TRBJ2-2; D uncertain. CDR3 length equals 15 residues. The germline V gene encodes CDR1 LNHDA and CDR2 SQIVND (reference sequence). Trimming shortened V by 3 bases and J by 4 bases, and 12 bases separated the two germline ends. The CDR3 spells CASSMTGFSTGELFF. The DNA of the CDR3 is TGTGCCAGTAGTATGACGGGTTTCAGCACCGGGGAGCTGTTTTTT.

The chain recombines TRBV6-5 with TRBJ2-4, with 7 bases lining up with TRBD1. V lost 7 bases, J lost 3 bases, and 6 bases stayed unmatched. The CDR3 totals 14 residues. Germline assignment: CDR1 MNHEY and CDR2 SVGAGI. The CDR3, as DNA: TGTGCCAGCACCGAGACAGGGTACAAAAACATTCAGTACTTC. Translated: CASTETGYKNIQYF.

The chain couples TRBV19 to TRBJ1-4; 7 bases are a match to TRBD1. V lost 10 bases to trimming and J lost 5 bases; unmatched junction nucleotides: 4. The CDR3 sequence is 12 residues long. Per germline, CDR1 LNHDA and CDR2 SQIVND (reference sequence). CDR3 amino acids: CATGQINEKLFF. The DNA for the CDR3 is TGTGCCACGGGACAGATAAATGAAAAACTGTTTTTT.

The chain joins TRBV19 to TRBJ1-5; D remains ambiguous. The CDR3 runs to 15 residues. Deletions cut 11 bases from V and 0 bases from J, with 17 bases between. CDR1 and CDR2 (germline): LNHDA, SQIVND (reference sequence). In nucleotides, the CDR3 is TGTGCCTCAAAGGCCGGAAGTTATAGCAATCAGCCCCAGCATTTT. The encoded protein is CASKAGSYSNQPQHF. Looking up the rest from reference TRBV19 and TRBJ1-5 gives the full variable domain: DGGITQSPKYLFRKEGQNVTLSCEQNLNHDAMYWYRQDPGQGLRLIYYSQIVNDFQKGDIAEGYSVSREKKESFPLTVTSAQKNPTAFYLCASKAGSYSNQPQHFGDGTRLSIL.

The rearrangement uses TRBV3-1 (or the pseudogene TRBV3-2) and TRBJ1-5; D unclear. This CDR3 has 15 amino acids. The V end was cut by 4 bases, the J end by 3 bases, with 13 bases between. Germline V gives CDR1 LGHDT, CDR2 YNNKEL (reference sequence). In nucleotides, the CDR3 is TGTGCCAGCAGCCTTGGAAGACGGAACAATCAGCCCCAGCATTTT. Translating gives CASSLGRRNNQPQHF.

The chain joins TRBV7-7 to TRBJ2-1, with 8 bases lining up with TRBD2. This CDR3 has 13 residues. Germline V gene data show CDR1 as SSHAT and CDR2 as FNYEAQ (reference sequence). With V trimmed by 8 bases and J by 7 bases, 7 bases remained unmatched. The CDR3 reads CASSVAGGNEQFF. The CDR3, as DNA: TGTGCCAGCTCAGTCGCGGGGGGAAATGAGCAGTTCTTC.

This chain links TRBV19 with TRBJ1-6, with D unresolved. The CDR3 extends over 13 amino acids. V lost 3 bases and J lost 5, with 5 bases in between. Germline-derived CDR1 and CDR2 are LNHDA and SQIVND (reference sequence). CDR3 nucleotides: TGTGCCAGTAGTATCCAGAATAATTCACCCCTCCACTTT. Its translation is CASSIQNNSPLHF. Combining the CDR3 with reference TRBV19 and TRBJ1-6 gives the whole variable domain DGGITQSPKYLFRKEGQNVTLSCEQNLNHDAMYWYRQDPGQGLRLIYYSQIVNDFQKGDIAEGYSVSREKKESFPLTVTSAQKNPTAFYLCASSIQNNSPLHFGNGTRLTVT.

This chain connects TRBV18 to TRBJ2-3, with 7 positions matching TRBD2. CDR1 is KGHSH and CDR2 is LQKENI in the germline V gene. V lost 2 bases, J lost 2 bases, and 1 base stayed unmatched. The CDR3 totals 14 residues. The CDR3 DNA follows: TGTGCCAGCTCACCAGGGAGGGACACAGATACGCAGTATTTT. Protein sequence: CASSPGRDTDTQYF. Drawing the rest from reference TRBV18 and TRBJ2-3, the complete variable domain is NAGVMQNPRHLVRRRGQEARLRCSPMKGHSHVYWYRQLPEEGLKFMVYLQKENIIDESGMPKERFSAEFPKEGPSILRIQQVVRGDSAAYFCASSPGRDTDTQYFGPGTRLTVL.

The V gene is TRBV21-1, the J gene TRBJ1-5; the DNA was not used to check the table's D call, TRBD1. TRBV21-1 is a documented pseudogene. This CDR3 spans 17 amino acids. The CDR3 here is CASSKATSDRGHQPQHF. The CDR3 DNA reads TGTGCCAGCAGCAAAGCAACGTCCGACAGGGGCCATCAGCCCCAGCATTTT.

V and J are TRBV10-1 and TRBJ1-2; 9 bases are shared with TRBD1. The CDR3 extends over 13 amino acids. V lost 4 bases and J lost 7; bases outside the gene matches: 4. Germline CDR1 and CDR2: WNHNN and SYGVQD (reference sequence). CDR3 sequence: CASSADRGGGYTF. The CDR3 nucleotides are TGCGCCAGCAGTGCGGACAGGGGTGGTGGCTACACCTTC.

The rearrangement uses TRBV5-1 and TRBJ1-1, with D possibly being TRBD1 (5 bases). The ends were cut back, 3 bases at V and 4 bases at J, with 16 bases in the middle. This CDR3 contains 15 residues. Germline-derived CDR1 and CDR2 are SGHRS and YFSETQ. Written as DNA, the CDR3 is TGCGCCAGCAGCTGGGGAGGGGCCGAGGTCACTGAAGCTTTCTTT. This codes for CASSWGGAEVTEAFF.

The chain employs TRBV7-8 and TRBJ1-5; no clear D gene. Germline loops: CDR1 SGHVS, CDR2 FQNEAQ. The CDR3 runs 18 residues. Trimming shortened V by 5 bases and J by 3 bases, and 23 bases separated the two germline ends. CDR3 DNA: TGTGCCAGCAGCCCCCGAGCCCCCTTGATTCTCGTCAATCAGCCCCAGCATTTT. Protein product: CASSPRAPLILVNQPQHF. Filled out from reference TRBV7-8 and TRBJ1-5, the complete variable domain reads GAGVSQSPRYKVAKRGQDVALRCDPISGHVSLFWYQQALGQGPEFLTYFQNEAQLDKSGLPSDRFFAERPEGSVSTLKIQRTQQEDSAVYLCASSPRAPLILVNQPQHFGDGTRLSIL.

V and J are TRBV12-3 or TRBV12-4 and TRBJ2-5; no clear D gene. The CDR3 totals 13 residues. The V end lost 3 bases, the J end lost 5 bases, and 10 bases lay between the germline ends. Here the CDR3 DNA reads TGTGCCAGCAGTTTGGGTGTGTCGGAGACCCAGTACTTC. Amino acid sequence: CASSLGVSETQYF.

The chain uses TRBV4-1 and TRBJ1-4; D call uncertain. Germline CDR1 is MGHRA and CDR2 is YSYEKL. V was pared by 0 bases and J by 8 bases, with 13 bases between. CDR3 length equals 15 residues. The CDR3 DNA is TGCGCCAGCAGCCAAGATCAGAGGGTGGGAGAAAAACTGTTTTTT. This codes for CASSQDQRVGEKLFF.